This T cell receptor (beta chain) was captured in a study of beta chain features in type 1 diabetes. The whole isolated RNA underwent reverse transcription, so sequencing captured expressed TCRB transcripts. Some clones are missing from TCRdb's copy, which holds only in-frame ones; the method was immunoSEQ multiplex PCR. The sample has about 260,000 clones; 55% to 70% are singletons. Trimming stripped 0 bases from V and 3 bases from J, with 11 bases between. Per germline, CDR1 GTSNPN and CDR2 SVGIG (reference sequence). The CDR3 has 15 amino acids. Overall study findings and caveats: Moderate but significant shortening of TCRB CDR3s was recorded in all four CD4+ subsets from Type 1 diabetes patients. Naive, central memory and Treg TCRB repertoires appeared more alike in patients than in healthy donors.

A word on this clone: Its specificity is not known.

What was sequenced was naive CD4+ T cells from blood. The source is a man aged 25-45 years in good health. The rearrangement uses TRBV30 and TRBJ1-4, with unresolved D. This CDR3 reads CAWSVSRPSNEKLFF. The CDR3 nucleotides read TGTGCCTGGAGTGTAAGCAGGCCTTCTAATGAAAAACTGTTTTTT. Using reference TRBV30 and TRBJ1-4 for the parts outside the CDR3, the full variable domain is SQTIHQWPATLVQPVGSPLSLECTVEGTSNPNLYWYRQAAGRGLQLLFYSVGIGQISSEVPQNLSASRPQDRQFILSSKKLLLSDSGFYLCAWSVSRPSNEKLFFGSGTQLSVL.